The 26 T cell receptor beta chains given below trace back to one sample, sequenced in a study of cytomegalovirus exposure and HLA in healthy donors. Primers: 60 Vbeta forward and 13 Jbeta reverse. Profiled with immunoSEQ multiplex PCR; TCRdb holds only in-frame clones, not every one. Among about 160,000 clones listed, under 85% were seen once. Sequencing was done on a sample of PBMCs. The receptor set was obtained from a man aged 50 to 60 in good health and CMV-seropositive.

This chain joins TRBV4-1 and TRBJ2-7, with D perhaps TRBD2 (5 bases). Trimming cost V 4 bases and J 0 bases, with 16 bases left between them. CDR1 and CDR2 from the germline V gene are MGHRA and YSYEKL. CDR3 size: 16 residues. Written as DNA, the CDR3 is TGCGCCAGCAGCCCTCACGGGCGGCGGGTCTCCTACGAGCAGTACTTC. Protein product: CASSPHGRRVSYEQYF.

This chain joins TRBV11-3 and TRBJ2-1; D unclear. The germline CDR1 and CDR2 sequences are SGHNT and YENEEA. The CDR3 sequence is 12 residues long. V was cut by 4 bases and J by 6 bases, with 7 bases left in between. CDR3 in DNA: TGTGCCAGCAGCTCTAGGATCAATGAGCAGTTCTTC. This translates into CASSSRINEQFF.

Comments on this clone: This sample also contains other DNA sequences that code for the same CDR3. The chain recombines TRBV28 with TRBJ2-3, with a possible D match to TRBD2 (5 bases). The germline gives CDR1 MDHEN, CDR2 SYDVKM. V dropped 4 bases and J dropped 3 bases, with 5 bases sitting between them. The CDR3 extends over 12 amino acids. CDR3 amino acids: CASSSGTDTQYF. The CDR3 DNA reads TGTGCCAGCAGTTCGGGGACAGATACGCAGTATTTT.

This rearrangement joins TRBV25-1 to TRBJ2-5; 11 positions agree with TRBD2. The length of the CDR3 is 16 residues. With 4 bases clipped from V and 5 bases from J, the junction kept 9 bases outside the gene matches. Per the germline V gene, CDR1 is MGHDK and CDR2 is SYGVNS. CDR3 region: CASSAPVASGGETQYF. The CDR3 DNA is TGTGCCAGCAGTGCTCCGGTGGCTAGCGGGGGGGAGACCCAGTACTTC.

The chain links TRBV7-2 to TRBJ2-3; tentative D call: TRBD2 (7 bases). This CDR3 comprises 16 residues. Trimming removed 2 bases at V and 5 bases at J, with 17 bases between. Germline CDR1 is SGHTA and CDR2 is FQGNSA. Here the CDR3 reads CASSLWGGAGVDTQYF. The CDR3 bases are TGTGCCAGCAGCTTATGGGGGGGGGCAGGGGTAGATACGCAGTATTTT.

This chain connects TRBV28 to TRBJ2-7, with 9 bases that match TRBD1. The V segment lost 5 bases and the J segment 9 bases; nucleotides outside the gene matches: 5. This CDR3 region has 12 residues. Germline V lookup: CDR1 MDHEN, CDR2 SYDVKM. The CDR3, as DNA: TGTGCCAGCAGTCTCACAGGGGGCTTGCAGTACTTC. Its protein is CASSLTGGLQYF.

This clone appeared once. The V gene is TRBV28, the J gene TRBJ1-4, with D uncertain. The V end lost 6 bases, the J end lost 0 bases, and 11 bases lay between the germline ends. CDR3 length: 15 residues. Germline-derived CDR1 and CDR2 are MDHEN and SYDVKM. CDR3 bases: TGTGCCAGCAGCATCAGGACTGCAACTAATGAAAAACTGTTTTTT. The encoded protein is CASSIRTATNEKLFF.

The J gene is TRBJ2-5, the V gene TRBV7-9, with D possibly matching TRBD1 (5 bases). This CDR3 is built from 14 residues. In germline, CDR1 is SEHNR, CDR2 FQNEAQ (reference sequence). The V gene lost 2 bases and the J gene lost 3 bases, with 10 bases spanning the gap. The DNA for the CDR3 is TGTGCCAGCAGCTTATGGGGCGCAGAAGAGACCCAGTACTTC. Translation: CASSLWGAEETQYF.

This chain joins TRBV9 and TRBJ2-2; D possibly corresponds to TRBD1 (5 bases). V gave up 0 bases and J gave up 2 bases, with 14 bases separating them. Germline V CDR1 and CDR2: SGDLS, YYNGEE. This CDR3 has 17 residues. The CDR3 region is CASSVVAGHINTGELFF. The CDR3 nucleotides read TGTGCCAGCAGCGTAGTGGCTGGACACATAAACACCGGGGAGCTGTTTTTT.

The chain recombines TRBV14 with TRBJ2-3; 7 nucleotides agree with TRBD2. Germline lookup yields CDR1 SGHDN and CDR2 FVKESK. The junction had 3 bases not matched to a gene; V was cut back by 1 base and J by 2 bases. The CDR3 runs to 15 residues. Here the CDR3 DNA reads TGTGCCAGCAGCCAAGTGGGACTAAACACAGATACGCAGTATTTT. This codes for CASSQVGLNTDTQYF. Filled out from reference TRBV14 and TRBJ2-3, the complete variable domain reads EAGVTQFPSHSVIEKGQTVTLRCDPISGHDNLYWYRRVMGKEIKFLLHFVKESKQDESGMPNNRFLAERTGGTYSTLKVQPAELEDSGVYFCASSQVGLNTDTQYFGPGTRLTVL.

The CDR3 here is CASSLGRNYGYTF. In DNA form, the CDR3 reads TGCGCCAGCAGCTTGGGCAGGAACTATGGCTACACCTTC. The chain is built from TRBV5-1 and TRBJ1-2; no definite D call. Trimming stripped 0 bases from V and 2 bases from J, with 5 bases between. The CDR3 has 13 amino acids. Germline assignment: CDR1 SGHRS and CDR2 YFSETQ.

The gene calls are TRBV19 and TRBJ1-2; the match to TRBD1 covers 8 bases. There are 13 residues in the CDR3. Trimming took 5 bases from V and 8 from J; bases not matched to a gene: 7. Germline V gene lookup returns CDR1 LNHDA and CDR2 SQIVND (reference sequence). The CDR3 DNA follows: TGTGCCAGTAGTCCCGCGGGACAGGCGGGCTACACCTTC. This codes for CASSPAGQAGYTF.

J is TRBJ2-2 and V is TRBV5-1; TRBD2 is a possible D gene (6 bases). The germline V gene encodes CDR1 SGHRS and CDR2 YFSETQ. This CDR3 is 15 amino acids long. V lost 4 bases to trimming and J lost 0 bases, with 10 bases between them. The CDR3 is CASSTGTSNTGELFF. Here the CDR3 DNA reads TGCGCCAGCAGCACCGGGACTTCGAACACCGGGGAGCTGTTTTTT.

V and J are TRBV11-2 and TRBJ1-6; tentative D call: TRBD1 (6 bases). V was pared by 5 bases and J by 4 bases, with 18 bases between. In germline, CDR1 is SGHAT, CDR2 FQNNGV. The length of the CDR3 is 17 residues. The CDR3 nucleotides read TGTGCCAGCAGCCCAGCCCCGGGGGGCGCGTATAATTCACCCCTCCACTTT. Translated: CASSPAPGGAYNSPLHF.

This clone has a single count. The chain is built from TRBV10-3 and TRBJ2-7; no firm D call. Trimming removed 2 bases from V and 1 base from J, with 9 bases in between. The CDR3 spans 14 residues. The germline V gene has CDR1 ENHRY and CDR2 SYGVKD. CDR3 loop: CAISEPARSYEQYF. The CDR3 DNA follows: TGTGCCATCAGTGAGCCGGCCAGGTCCTACGAGCAGTACTTC.

This clone showed up just once. J is TRBJ1-2 and V is TRBV5-4; a weak D match, TRBD1 (6 bases). Trimming took 4 bases from V and 2 from J, leaving 12 bases between them. CDR3 length equals 14 residues. Germline V gives CDR1 SGHNT, CDR2 YYREEE (reference sequence). In DNA, the CDR3 is TGTGCCAGCAGCCTGGACAGATTAAACTATGGCTACACCTTC. Translating it yields CASSLDRLNYGYTF.

This chain connects TRBV5-1 to TRBJ2-7; TRBD2 aligns across 8 bases. The V and J ends lost 4 bases and 6 bases, in that order; junction bases with no gene match: 6. Germline V CDR1 and CDR2: SGHRS, YFSETQ. CDR3 length equals 13 residues. CDR3 sequence: CASSSGTRGEQYF. CDR3 in DNA: TGCGCCAGCAGCAGCGGGACTAGGGGCGAGCAGTACTTC.

The chain carries TRBV15 and TRBJ1-4; 9 positions agree with TRBD1. The CDR3 covers 15 residues. The germline V gene has CDR1 LNHNV and CDR2 YYDKDF (reference sequence). J was trimmed by 7 bases and V by 4 bases; bases with no gene match: 7. CDR3: CATSIYTGGSEKLFF. CDR3 sequence (DNA): TGTGCCACCAGCATTTATACAGGGGGCTCTGAAAAACTGTTTTTT.

The chain has TRBV28 and TRBJ1-1, with D possibly being TRBD1 (5 bases). This CDR3 region has 14 residues. V was trimmed by 5 bases and J by 11 bases, leaving 21 bases between them. Per the germline V gene, CDR1 is MDHEN and CDR2 is SYDVKM. The CDR3 DNA is TGTGCCAGCAGTCTAAAAATGGGGCTCCTGTATGCTTTCTTT. Amino acids: CASSLKMGLLYAFF.

There are a few counts of this clone. The chain has TRBV9 and TRBJ1-5; tentative D call: TRBD1 (5 bases). The CDR3 totals 14 residues. The germline gives CDR1 SGDLS, CDR2 YYNGEE. V lost 4 bases, J lost 4 bases, and 12 bases lay in between. CDR3 DNA: TGTGCCAGCAGCCAGGGTTTCGGTAATCAGCCCCAGCATTTT. Translation gives CASSQGFGNQPQHF.

CDR3 amino acids: CASATGGYEQYF. Here the CDR3 DNA reads TGTGCCAGCGCGACAGGGGGCTACGAGCAGTACTTC. The V gene is TRBV6-6, the J gene TRBJ2-7; 9 bases are shared with TRBD1. Per the germline V gene, CDR1 is MNHNY and CDR2 is SVGAGI (reference sequence). The CDR3 runs to 12 residues. The V gene end was trimmed by 8 bases and the J gene end by 3 bases; junction bases not matched to a gene: 2.

The chain is built from TRBV5-1 and TRBJ2-1, with D possibly matching TRBD1 (6 bases). Deletions cut 2 bases from V and 2 bases from J, with 11 bases between. Germline V gene sequence: CDR1 SGHRS, CDR2 YFSETQ. This CDR3 has 15 amino acids. The CDR3 DNA reads as TGCGCCAGCAGCTTATTTACAGGGACCTACAATGAGCAGTTCTTC. Amino acid sequence: CASSLFTGTYNEQFF.

J is TRBJ1-2 and V is TRBV9, with D unclear. V was pared by 4 bases and J by 4 bases, with 8 bases between. The CDR3 is 12 amino acids. Looked up from germline, CDR1 is SGDLS and CDR2 is YYNGEE. The CDR3 spells CASSSVVYGYTF. CDR3 in DNA: TGTGCCAGCAGCTCCGTCGTCTATGGCTACACCTTC.

The rearrangement uses TRBV28 and TRBJ1-1; D remains ambiguous. V lost 4 bases, J lost 10 bases, and 10 bases lay in between. This CDR3 comprises 11 residues. The germline gives CDR1 MDHEN, CDR2 SYDVKM. The CDR3 nucleotides read TGTGCCAGCAGTTCTCGACGGGGAGCTTTCTTT. Protein product: CASSSRRGAFF.

In DNA form, the CDR3 reads TGTGCCAGCAGCCAAGAGGGGGGGAGGACCAATGAGCAGTTCTTC. Its protein product is CASSQEGGRTNEQFF. The V call is TRBV4-2, the J call TRBJ2-1, with TRBD2 matching over 7 bases. Germline CDR1 reads LGHNA; CDR2 reads YNFKEQ. J was trimmed by 6 bases and V by 0 bases; bases with no gene match: 5. This CDR3 contains 15 residues.

The CDR3 sequence is CSARTEKANYGYTF. The CDR3, as DNA: TGCAGCGCCAGAACGGAGAAGGCTAACTATGGCTACACCTTC. This chain uses TRBV29-1 with TRBJ1-2, with D hard to call. The length of the CDR3 is 14 residues. The V and J ends lost 7 bases and 0 bases respectively, with 15 bases between them. Per germline, CDR1 SQVTM and CDR2 ANQGSEA.